Below, one TCR beta chain is given with its context. This sample stems from a study of cytomegalovirus exposure and HLA in healthy donors. Trimming shortened V by 6 bases and J by 6 bases, and 10 bases separated the two germline ends. Germline values: CDR1 LGHNT, CDR2 FRNRAP. The CDR3 loop spans 12 amino acids. 13 Jbeta primers and 60 Vbeta primers were used for the PCR. Clones were sequenced by immunoSEQ multiplex PCR, and TCRdb holds only the in-frame ones, with some missing. The table records about 160,000 clones, roughly 80% of them present only once. The sample consisted of PBMCs. This TCR came from a man younger than 40 in good health and CMV-seropositive. The V gene is TRBV12-5, the J gene TRBJ2-3, with D perhaps matching TRBD2 (5 bases). CDR3 protein: CASGGIVDTQYF. The DNA for the CDR3 is TGTGCTAGTGGCGGGATAGTGGATACGCAGTATTTT.